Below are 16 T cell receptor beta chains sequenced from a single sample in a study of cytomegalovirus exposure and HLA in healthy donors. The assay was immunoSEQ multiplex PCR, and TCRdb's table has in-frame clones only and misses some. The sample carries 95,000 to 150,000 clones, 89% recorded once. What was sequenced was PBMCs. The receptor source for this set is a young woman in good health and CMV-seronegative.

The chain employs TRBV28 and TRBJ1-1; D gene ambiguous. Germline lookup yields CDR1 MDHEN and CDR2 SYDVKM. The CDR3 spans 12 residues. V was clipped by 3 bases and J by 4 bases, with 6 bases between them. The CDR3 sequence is CASSFAITEAFF. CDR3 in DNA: TGTGCCAGCAGTTTTGCGATCACTGAAGCTTTCTTT. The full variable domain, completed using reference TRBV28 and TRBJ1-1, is DVKVTQSSRYLVKRTGEKVFLECVQDMDHENMFWYRQDPGLGLRLIYFSYDVKMKEKGDIPEGYSVSREKKERFSLILESASTNQTSMYLCASSFAITEAFFGQGTRLTVV.

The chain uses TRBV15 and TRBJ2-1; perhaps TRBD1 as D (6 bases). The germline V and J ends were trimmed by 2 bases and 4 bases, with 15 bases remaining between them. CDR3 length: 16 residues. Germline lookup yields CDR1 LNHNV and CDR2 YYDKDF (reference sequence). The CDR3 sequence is CATSRPWDNGYNEQFF. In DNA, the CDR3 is TGTGCCACCAGCAGACCCTGGGACAACGGGTACAATGAGCAGTTCTTC.

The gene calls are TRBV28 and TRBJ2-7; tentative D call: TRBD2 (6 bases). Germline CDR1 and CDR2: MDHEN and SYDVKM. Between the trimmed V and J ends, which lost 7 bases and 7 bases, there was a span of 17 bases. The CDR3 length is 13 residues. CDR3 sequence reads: CASTPGLHGEQYF. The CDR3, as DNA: TGTGCCAGCACCCCGGGACTCCACGGTGAGCAGTACTTC. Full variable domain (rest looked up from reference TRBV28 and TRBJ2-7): DVKVTQSSRYLVKRTGEKVFLECVQDMDHENMFWYRQDPGLGLRLIYFSYDVKMKEKGDIPEGYSVSREKKERFSLILESASTNQTSMYLCASTPGLHGEQYFGPGTRLTVT.

For the CDR3, the DNA is TGCAGCGTAGGACAGGGGGTCGGCGGGGAGCTGTTTTTT. Protein sequence: CSVGQGVGGELFF. The chain employs TRBV29-1 and TRBJ2-2, with 10 bases that match TRBD1. CDR1 and CDR2 (germline): SQVTM, ANQGSEA. J gave up 7 bases and V 6 bases, and 5 bases lay outside the gene matches. The length of the CDR3 is 13 residues.

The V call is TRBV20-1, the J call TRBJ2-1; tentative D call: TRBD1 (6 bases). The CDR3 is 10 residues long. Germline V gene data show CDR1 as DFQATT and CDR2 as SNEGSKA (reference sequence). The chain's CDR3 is CTTGLNEQFF. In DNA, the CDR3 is TGCACCACAGGGCTGAATGAGCAGTTCTTC.

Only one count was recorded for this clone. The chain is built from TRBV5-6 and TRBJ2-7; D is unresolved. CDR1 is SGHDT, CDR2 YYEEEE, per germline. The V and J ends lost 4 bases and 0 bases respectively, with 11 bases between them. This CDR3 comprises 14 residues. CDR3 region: CASSPNSISYEQYF. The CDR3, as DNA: TGTGCCAGCAGCCCCAACAGCATCTCCTACGAGCAGTACTTC.

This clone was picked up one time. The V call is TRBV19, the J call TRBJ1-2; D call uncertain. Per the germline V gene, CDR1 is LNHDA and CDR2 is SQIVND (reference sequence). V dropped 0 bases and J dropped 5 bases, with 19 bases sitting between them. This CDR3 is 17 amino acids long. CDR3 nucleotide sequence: TGTGCCAGTAGTATAGAGGGTTTTGTTACCGGGAATTATGGCTACACCTTC. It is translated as CASSIEGFVTGNYGYTF.

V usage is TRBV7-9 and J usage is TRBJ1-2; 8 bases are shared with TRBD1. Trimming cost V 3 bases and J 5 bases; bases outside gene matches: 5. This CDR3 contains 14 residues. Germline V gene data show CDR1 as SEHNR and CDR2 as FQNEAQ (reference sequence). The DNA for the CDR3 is TGTGCCAGCAGCTTTGGACAGGGAGCATATGGCTACACCTTC. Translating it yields CASSFGQGAYGYTF.

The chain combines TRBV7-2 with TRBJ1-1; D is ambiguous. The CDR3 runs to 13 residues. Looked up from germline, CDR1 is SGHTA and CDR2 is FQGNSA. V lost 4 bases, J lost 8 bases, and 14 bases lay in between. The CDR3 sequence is CASSSTASSEAFF. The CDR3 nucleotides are TGTGCCAGCAGCTCTACAGCCTCCAGCGAAGCTTTCTTT.

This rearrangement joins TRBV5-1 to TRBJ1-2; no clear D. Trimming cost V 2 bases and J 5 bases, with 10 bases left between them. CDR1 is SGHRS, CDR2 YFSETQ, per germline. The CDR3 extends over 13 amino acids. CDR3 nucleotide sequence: TGCGCCAGCAGCTTCACAGAACAATATGGCTACACCTTC. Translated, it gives CASSFTEQYGYTF.

Here the CDR3 reads CASGGAKMSSYEQYF. The CDR3 coding sequence is TGTGCCAGCGGGGGGGCGAAAATGAGCTCCTACGAGCAGTACTTC. The chain carries TRBV9 and TRBJ2-7; a weak D match, TRBD2 (7 bases). The length of the CDR3 is 15 residues. Per the germline V gene, CDR1 is SGDLS and CDR2 is YYNGEE. V lost 7 bases and J lost 0, with 17 bases in between. The whole variable domain, remainder taken from reference TRBV9 and TRBJ2-7, is DSGVTQTPKHLITATGQRVTLRCSPRSGDLSVYWYQQSLDQGLQFLIQYYNGEERAKGNILERFSAQQFPDLHSELNLSSLELGDSALYFCASGGAKMSSYEQYFGPGTRLTVT.

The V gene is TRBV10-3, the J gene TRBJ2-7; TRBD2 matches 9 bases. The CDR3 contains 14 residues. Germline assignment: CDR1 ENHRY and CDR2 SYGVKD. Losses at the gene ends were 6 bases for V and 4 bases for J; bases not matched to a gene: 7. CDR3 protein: CAIRESLAGYEQYV. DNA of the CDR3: TGTGCCATCAGAGAATCTCTAGCGGGGTACGAGCAGTACGTC.

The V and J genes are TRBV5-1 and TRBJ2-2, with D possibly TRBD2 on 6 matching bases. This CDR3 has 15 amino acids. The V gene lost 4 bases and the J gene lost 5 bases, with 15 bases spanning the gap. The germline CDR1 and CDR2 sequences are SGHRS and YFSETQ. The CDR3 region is CASSPRSGVTGELFF. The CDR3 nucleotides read TGCGCCAGCAGCCCCCGCTCGGGGGTTACCGGGGAGCTGTTTTTT.

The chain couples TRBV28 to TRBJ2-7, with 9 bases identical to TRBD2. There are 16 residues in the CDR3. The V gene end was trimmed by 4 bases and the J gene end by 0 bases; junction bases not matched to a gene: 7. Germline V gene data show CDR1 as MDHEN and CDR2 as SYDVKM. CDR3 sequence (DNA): TGTGCCAGCAGTTATCGACTAGCGGCCCGCTCCTACGAGCAGTACTTC. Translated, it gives CASSYRLAARSYEQYF.

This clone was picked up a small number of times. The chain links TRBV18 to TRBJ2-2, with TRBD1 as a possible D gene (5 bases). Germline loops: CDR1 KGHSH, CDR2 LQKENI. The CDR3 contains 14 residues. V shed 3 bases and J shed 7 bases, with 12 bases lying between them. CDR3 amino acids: CASSPGQQGGELFF. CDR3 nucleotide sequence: TGTGCCAGCTCACCGGGGCAGCAAGGCGGGGAGCTGTTTTTT.

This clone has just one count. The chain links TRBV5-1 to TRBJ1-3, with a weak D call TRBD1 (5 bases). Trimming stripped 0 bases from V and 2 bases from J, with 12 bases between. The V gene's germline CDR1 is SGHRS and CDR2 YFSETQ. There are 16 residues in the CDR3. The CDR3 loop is CASSLGGNGPGNTIYF. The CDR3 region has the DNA TGCGCCAGCAGCTTGGGGGGCAACGGGCCTGGAAACACCATATATTTT.